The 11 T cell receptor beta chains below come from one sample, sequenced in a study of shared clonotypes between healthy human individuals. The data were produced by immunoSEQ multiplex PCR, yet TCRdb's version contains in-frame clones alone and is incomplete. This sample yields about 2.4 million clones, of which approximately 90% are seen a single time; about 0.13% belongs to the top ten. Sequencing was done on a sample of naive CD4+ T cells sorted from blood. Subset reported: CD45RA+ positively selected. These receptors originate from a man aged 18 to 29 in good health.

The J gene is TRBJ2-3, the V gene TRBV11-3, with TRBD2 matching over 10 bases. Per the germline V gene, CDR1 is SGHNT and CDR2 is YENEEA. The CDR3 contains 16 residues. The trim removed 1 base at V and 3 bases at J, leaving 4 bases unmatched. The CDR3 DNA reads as TGTGCCAGCAGCTTAGGAGCGGGAGGGGTTACAGATACGCAGTATTTT. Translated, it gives CASSLGAGGVTDTQYF. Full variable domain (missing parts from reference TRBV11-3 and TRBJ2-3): EAGVVQSPRYKIIEKKQPVAFWCNPISGHNTLYWYLQNLGQGPELLIRYENEEAVDDSQLPKDRFSAERLKGVDSTLKIQPAELGDSAVYLCASSLGAGGVTDTQYFGPGTRLTVL.

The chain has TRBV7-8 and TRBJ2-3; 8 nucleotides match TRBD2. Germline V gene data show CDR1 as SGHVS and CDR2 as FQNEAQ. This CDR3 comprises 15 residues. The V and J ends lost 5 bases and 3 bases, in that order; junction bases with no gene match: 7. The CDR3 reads CASSPRGGATDTQYF. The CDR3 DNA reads TGTGCCAGCAGCCCCCGGGGGGGGGCGACAGATACGCAGTATTTT.

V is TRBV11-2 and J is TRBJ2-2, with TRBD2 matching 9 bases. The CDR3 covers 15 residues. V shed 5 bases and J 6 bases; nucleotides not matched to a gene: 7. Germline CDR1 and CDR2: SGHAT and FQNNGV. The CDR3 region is CASSLSGRIAGELFF. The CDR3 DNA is TGTGCCAGCAGCCTGAGCGGGAGGATCGCCGGGGAGCTGTTTTTT.

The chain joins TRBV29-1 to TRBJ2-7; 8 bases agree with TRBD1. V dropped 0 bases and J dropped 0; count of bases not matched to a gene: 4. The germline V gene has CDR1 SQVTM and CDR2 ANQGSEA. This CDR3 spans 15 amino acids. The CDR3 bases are TGCAGCGTTGAAGATCCAGGGGGCAGCTCCTACGAGCAGTACTTC. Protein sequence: CSVEDPGGSSYEQYF.

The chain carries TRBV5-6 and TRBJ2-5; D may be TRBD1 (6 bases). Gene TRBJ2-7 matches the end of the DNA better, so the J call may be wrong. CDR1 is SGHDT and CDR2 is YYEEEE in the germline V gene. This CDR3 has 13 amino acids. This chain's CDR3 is CASSFKGAYEQYF. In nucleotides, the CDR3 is TGTGCCAGCAGCTTCAAGGGGGCCTACGAGCAGTACTTC.

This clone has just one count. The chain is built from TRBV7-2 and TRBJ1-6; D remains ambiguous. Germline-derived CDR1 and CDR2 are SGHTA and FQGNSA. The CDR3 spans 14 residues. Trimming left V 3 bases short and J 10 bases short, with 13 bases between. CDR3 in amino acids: CASSFHGDRSPLHF. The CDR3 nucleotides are TGTGCCAGCAGCTTCCATGGGGATCGGTCACCCCTCCACTTT. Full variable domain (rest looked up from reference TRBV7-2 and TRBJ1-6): GAGVSQSPSNKVTEKGKDVELRCDPISGHTALYWYRQSLGQGLEFLIYFQGNSAPDKSGLPSDRFSAERTGGSVSTLTIQRTQQEDSAVYLCASSFHGDRSPLHFGNGTRLTVT.

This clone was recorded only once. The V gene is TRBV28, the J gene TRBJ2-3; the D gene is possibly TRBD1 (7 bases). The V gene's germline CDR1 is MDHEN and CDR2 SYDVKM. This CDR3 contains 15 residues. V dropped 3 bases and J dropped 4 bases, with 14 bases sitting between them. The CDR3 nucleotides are TGTGCCAGCAGTTTCCAGGGGGGAGTATCAGATACGCAGTATTTT. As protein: CASSFQGGVSDTQYF.

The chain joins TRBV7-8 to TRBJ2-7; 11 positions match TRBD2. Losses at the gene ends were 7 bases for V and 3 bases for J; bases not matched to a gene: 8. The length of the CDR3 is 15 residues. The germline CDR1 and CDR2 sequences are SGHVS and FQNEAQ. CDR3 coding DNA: TGTGCCAGCATGATAACTAGCGGGAGTATCTACGAGCAGTACTTC. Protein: CASMITSGSIYEQYF.

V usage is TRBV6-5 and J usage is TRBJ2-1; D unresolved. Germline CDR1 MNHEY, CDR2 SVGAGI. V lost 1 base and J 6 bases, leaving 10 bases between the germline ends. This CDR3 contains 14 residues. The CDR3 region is CASSYFPGGNEQFF. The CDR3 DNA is TGTGCCAGCAGTTACTTCCCAGGTGGCAATGAGCAGTTCTTC.

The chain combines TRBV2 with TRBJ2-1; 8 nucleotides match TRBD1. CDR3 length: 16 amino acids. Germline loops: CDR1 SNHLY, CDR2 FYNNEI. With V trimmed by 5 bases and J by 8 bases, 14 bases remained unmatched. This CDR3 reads CASSPQGAAISYEQFF. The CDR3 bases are TGTGCCAGCAGTCCCCAGGGGGCAGCAATTTCCTATGAGCAGTTCTTC.

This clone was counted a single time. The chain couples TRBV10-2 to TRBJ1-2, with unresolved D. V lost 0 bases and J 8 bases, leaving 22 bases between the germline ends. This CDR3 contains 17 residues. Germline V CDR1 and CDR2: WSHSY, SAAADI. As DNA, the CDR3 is TGCGCCAGCAGTGAGTCAAGCCAGGCAGAACGTTTAGGGGGCTACACCTTC. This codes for CASSESSQAERLGGYTF.